This T cell receptor (beta chain) was sequenced for a study of cytomegalovirus exposure and HLA in healthy donors. Study context: A previous analysis identified fewer than 130 million unique TCR beta sequences derived from some 170 million T cells. Study conclusions and caveats: In an earlier analysis, most TCR beta V segments were productive about 87% or about 30% of the time. Presence/absence comparisons presumed near-even sequencing depth among donors.

Notes on this clone: The antigen remains undetermined.

V lost 5 bases and J 6 bases, leaving 11 bases between the germline ends. The germline gives CDR1 SEHNR, CDR2 FQNEAQ (reference sequence). The CDR3 covers 14 residues. The study ran its PCR with 60 Vbeta and 13 Jbeta primers. Authors' methods: A follow-up analysis tallied around 80 million unique TCR beta chains, some 9.9 million shared. The method was immunoSEQ multiplex PCR; TCRdb's version includes in-frame clones alone and lacks a portion of them. D and trimming were read from the DNA, whereas the V and J calls and clone size are those reported in that table. The sample holds 40,000 to 55,000 clones; over 60% are singletons and the top ten take around 3.4%.

The chain is built from TRBV7-9 and TRBJ1-6; D possibly corresponds to TRBD1 (6 bases). The receptor's source is a woman in her thirties in good health and CMV-seronegative. The specimen was PBMCs. The CDR3 is CASSLTGSNSPLHF. CDR3 in DNA: TGTGCCAGCAGCCTCACAGGGTCTAATTCACCCCTCCACTTT.